One and the same sample provided the 10 T cell receptor beta chains below, sequenced in a study of preoperative IRX-2 immunotherapy in early breast cancer. The treatment: preoperative locoregional IRX-2 cytokine immunotherapy. Assay used: immunoSEQ multiplex PCR; TCRdb lists only in-frame clones, some missing. The profile covers around 2,700 clones, with about 75% appearing a single time and about an eighth taken by the ten largest. Sequences were derived from tumor tissue, sampled before IRX-2 immunotherapy. These receptors were obtained from a human donor with breast cancer.

The gene calls are TRBV12-5 and TRBJ1-2, with 8 bases aligning to TRBD1. Looked up from germline, CDR1 is LGHNT and CDR2 is FRNRAP. The V segment lost 0 bases and the J segment 5 bases; nucleotides outside the gene matches: 5. This CDR3 has 15 residues. The CDR3 DNA reads TGTGCTAGTGGTTTGGTCCAGGGGGCCGGTTATGGCTACACCTTC. It encodes CASGLVQGAGYGYTF.

The chain is built from TRBV10-3 and TRBJ2-5; no definite D call. Per germline, CDR1 ENHRY and CDR2 SYGVKD. The CDR3 extends over 17 amino acids. Trimming shortened V by 0 bases and J by 1 base, and 15 bases separated the two germline ends. DNA of the CDR3: TGTGCCATCAGTGAGTCCGGCGCCGGGTGGGTCCAAGAGACCCAGTACTTC. Translation gives CAISESGAGWVQETQYF.

This clone appeared once. The chain carries TRBV23-1 and TRBJ2-1; 13 bases match TRBD2. TRBV23-1 is designated an ORF whose function remains uncertain. After removal of 7 bases from V and 1 base from J, the junction contained 10 bases not matched to a gene. This CDR3 contains 18 residues. The CDR3 region is CASTRIPGLAGSYNEQFF. CDR3 DNA: TGCGCCAGCACCCGGATCCCGGGACTAGCGGGATCCTACAATGAGCAGTTCTTC.

The chain is built from TRBV7-1 and TRBJ1-2; the D gene is possibly TRBD1 (5 bases). TRBV7-1 belongs to the ORF category, with a function that is uncertain. Deletions cut 10 bases from V and 4 bases from J, with 16 bases between. The CDR3 covers 13 residues. The CDR3 is CAMARGAGYGYTF. The CDR3 DNA follows: TGTGCCATGGCTAGGGGCGCGGGCTATGGCTACACCTTC.

The chain uses TRBV1 and TRBJ2-4; the D call in the table, TRBD2, was not verified against the DNA. TRBV1 is a documented pseudogene. The CDR3 totals 20 residues. For the CDR3, the DNA is TGCACCAGCAGCCAAGATTATCAAGCGGGAGTTCTGCGGGCCAAAAACATTCAGTACTTC. Translated: CTSSQDYQAGVLRAKNIQYF.

This clone was seen just once. This sequence joins TRBV5-1 and TRBJ2-2; D is possibly TRBD2 (5 bases). The germline V gene has CDR1 SGHRS and CDR2 YFSETQ. The V end lost 5 bases, the J end lost 1 base, and 12 bases lay between the germline ends. This CDR3 is 15 amino acids long. The CDR3 reads CASRRWEKNTGELFF. The CDR3 coding sequence is TGCGCCAGCAGAAGGTGGGAGAAGAACACCGGGGAGCTGTTTTTT.

The chain combines TRBV6-8 with TRBJ2-1; the match to TRBD2 covers 7 bases. V shed 0 bases and J 9 bases; nucleotides not matched to a gene: 2. The CDR3 totals 13 residues. Germline-derived CDR1 and CDR2 are MNHGY and SAAAGT. CDR3 loop: CASSYSGLSEQFF. The CDR3 DNA reads TGTGCCAGCAGTTACTCGGGACTAAGTGAGCAGTTCTTC.

The chain carries TRBV5-1 and TRBJ2-7; 10 nucleotides line up with TRBD1. This CDR3 is built from 15 residues. Germline V gene data show CDR1 as SGHRS and CDR2 as YFSETQ. The V segment lost 4 bases and the J segment 5 bases; nucleotides outside the gene matches: 9. The CDR3 sequence is CASSAGTGVGDEQYF. DNA of the CDR3: TGCGCCAGCAGCGCGGGGACAGGGGTAGGCGACGAGCAGTACTTC.

V gene TRBV6-8 combines with J gene TRBJ2-7; 9 nucleotides match TRBD1. The V gene's germline CDR1 is MNHGY and CDR2 SAAAGT. This CDR3 contains 14 residues. J gave up 5 bases and V 6 bases, and 8 bases lay outside the gene matches. The CDR3 nucleotides read TGTGCCAGCAGCCAGGGACAGGGTGGACACGAGCAGTACTTC. Encoded protein: CASSQGQGGHEQYF.

The chain recombines TRBV5-1 with TRBJ2-3; TRBD2 agrees at 9 bases. The CDR3 has 17 amino acids. Per germline, CDR1 SGHRS and CDR2 YFSETQ. Losses at the gene ends were 3 bases for V and 5 bases for J; bases not matched to a gene: 13. The chain's CDR3 is CASSSYNSGREKDTQYF. CDR3 DNA sequence: TGCGCCAGCAGCTCCTATAATAGCGGGAGAGAGAAAGATACGCAGTATTTT.